The source of this TCR beta chain is a study of regulatory T cells in long-lasting Graves disease (TCRdb year 2021). Study-level background: In the newly diagnosed Graves' disease group, patients had been taking antithyroid drugs for less than 3 months. Patients with persistent Graves' disease were compared with patients with newly diagnosed Graves' disease using TCR sequencing and RNA sequencing of peripheral blood. The study was registered as a clinical trial and conducted in China. A total of 33 samples were covered by TCR sequencing, comprising approximately 13 persistent and about 20 newly diagnosed Graves' disease patients.

The cysteine opens and the phenylalanine closes a CDR3 of 15 amino acids. Only the CDR3 DNA is retained, 45 bases long and in frame from the first base. CDR1 MNHNS and CDR2 SASEGT are derived from the germline V gene. Deletion took 6 bases off V and 0 bases off J, with a span of 12 bases between the germline ends. According to the study, the label for this sample's time point signals: newly diagnosed GD, antithyroid drugs for less than 3 months. RNA was extracted from PBMCs in TRIzol for both TCR sequencing and RNA sequencing. Graves' disease was diagnosed according to American Thyroid Association guidelines. Recruitment of patients was carried out at an endocrinology department in Xi'an, China. Each patient gave roughly 8.4 milliliters of peripheral blood, collected in an EDTA anticoagulant tube. Ficoll Paque Plus density gradient separation was used to isolate PBMCs, and no further T cell sorting was performed. RNA quality was checked with an Agilent 2100 Bioanalyzer and agarose gel, and concentration with a NanoDrop 2000.

This clonotype turned up a few times. This receptor's antigen is unknown. Per-base qualities were not stored, and no clone one base away is much larger. Study-wide findings and limitations: Compared with newly diagnosed patients, persistent Graves' disease patients had lower TCR Shannon entropy and fewer highly expanded clones, which suggests clonal expansion. Sequencing and analysis were restricted to the TCR beta chain. Preferential use of TRBV28, TRBJ1-2 and TRBJ2-5 was observed in persistent disease, whereas TRBV20-1 and TRBJ2-1 were favored in newly diagnosed disease. Persistent patients shared more public clonotypes among themselves (approximately 2,500) than newly diagnosed patients did (over 900). The authors acknowledged the small sample size as a limitation that may reduce accuracy. The study examined only peripheral blood because the primary lesion, thyroid tissue, could not be accessed.

Library prep was done by multiplex PCR. The instrument was an Illumina HiSeq 4000. To build TCR beta libraries, CDR3 regions were amplified by Arm-PCR using iRepertoire HTBI primers. Before sequencing, the PCR products went through gel purification. The original methods were these. Across samples, roughly 60 TRBV and over 11 TRBJ segments were identified and used for gene usage analysis of CDR3 amino acid clonotypes. COPE and FqMerger were used to merge filtered high-quality paired reads into contigs. BLAST was used to align contigs to IMGT TRBV, TRBD and TRBJ reference genes, and CDR3 was defined according to IMGT. Any clonotype with a frequency above 0.1% was classified as a highly expanded clone. Repertoire diversity was measured by Shannon entropy, and V-J evenness by the Gini coefficient. Public clonotypes were defined as clonotypes shared by more than one individual. TCRdb ran its own pipeline on the public reads, namely fastp trimming at Q25 and MiXCR clone calling, and kept in-frame beta chains. A single entry per CDR3 protein holds the most common genes and DNA from its merged rows. The V and J calls were determined by TCRdb, not by the authors. For this sample there are some 320,000 distinct CDR3 sequences; 18% appear just once. About 40% of the sample goes to the ten largest clones.

The clonotype comes from a female donor with Graves disease. This chain is built from TRBV6-1 and TRBJ2-1, with TRBD2 as a weak D call on 6 bases. The sample here was peripheral blood mononuclear cells (PBMCs), taken at new diagnosis, from a patient treated with antithyroid drugs. The CDR3 protein is CASRLAVSSYNEQFF. The DNA sequence is TGTGCCAGCAGATTAGCGGTGAGCTCCTACAATGAGCAGTTCTTC.